These T cell receptor beta chains were read from a single sample in a study of cytomegalovirus exposure and HLA in healthy donors. The assay was immunoSEQ multiplex PCR, and TCRdb's table has in-frame clones only and misses some. The top ten hold 0.95% to 1.5% of the sample, which has 200,000 to 300,000 clones, 70% to 90% seen once. The sequencing input was PBMCs. These receptors originate from a woman in her thirties in good health and CMV-seropositive. Each CDR3 is given with its conserved first and last residue. D genes are given only for firm matches. A row's size may be missing; if present it is once, few, many or a size class.

clone size,D gene,J gene,V gene,CDR3 protein,CDR3 DNA
-,-,TRBJ1-1,TRBV6-6,CASSRLWQTEAFF,TGTGCCAGCAGCCGCCTGTGGCAGACTGAAGCTTTCTTT
once,TRBD2,TRBJ2-7,TRBV30,CAWATGTSVYEQYF,TGTGCCTGGGCCACCGGGACTAGCGTATACGAGCAGTACTTC
-,-,TRBJ1-1,TRBV27,CASRPRLGTEAFF,TGTGCCAGCAGGCCCAGGTTGGGCACTGAAGCTTTCTTT
-,-,TRBJ2-3,TRBV29-1,CSAAARGTSTDTQYF,TGCAGCGCCGCTGCGCGGGGAACTAGCACAGATACGCAGTATTTT
few,-,TRBJ2-1,TRBV5-1,CASSFTPSYNEQFF,TGCGCCAGCAGCTTCACTCCTTCCTACAATGAGCAGTTCTTC
-,-,TRBJ1-3,TRBV18,CASSPDRYSGNTIYF,TGTGCCAGCTCACCCGACAGGTACTCTGGAAACACCATATATTTT
-,TRBD2,TRBJ2-2,TRBV5-1,CASSLVGTSGSKNTGELFF,TGCGCCAGCAGCTTGGTAGGGACTAGCGGGTCTAAGAACACCGGGGAGCTGTTTTTT
once,TRBD1,TRBJ2-7,TRBV7-9,CASSSPRTDRGAEQYF,TGTGCCAGCAGCTCGCCGCGCACTGACAGGGGAGCCGAGCAGTACTTC
-,-,TRBJ1-5,TRBV27,CASSPYRADQPQHF,TGTGCCAGCAGTCCCTACAGGGCCGATCAGCCCCAGCATTTT
-,-,TRBJ2-1,TRBV6-4,CASSRDFSAPNEQFF,TGTGCCAGCAGCCGGGACTTCTCTGCCCCCAATGAGCAGTTCTTC
-,-,TRBJ2-7,TRBV7-9,CAPGKYEQYF,TGTGCGCCGGGGAAATACGAGCAGTACTTC
-,TRBD1,TRBJ2-5,TRBV7-9,CATQGAGETQYF,TGTGCCACCCAGGGGGCTGGAGAGACCCAGTACTTC
-,TRBD1,TRBJ1-2,TRBV2,CASSEIRDSNYGYTF,TGTGCCAGCAGTGAAATCAGGGACAGCAACTATGGCTACACCTTC
-,TRBD1,TRBJ1-1,TRBV5-6,CASSLLDRGNTEAFF,TGTGCCAGCAGCTTGCTGGACAGGGGAAACACTGAAGCTTTCTTT
once,-,TRBJ2-7,TRBV28,CASSVLRYEQYF,TGTGCCAGCAGTGTTCTCAGGTACGAGCAGTACTTC
-,TRBD1,TRBJ2-7,TRBV7-2,CASSLVGRGGENEQYF,TGTGCCAGCAGCTTAGTGGGGAGAGGGGGCGAGAACGAGCAGTACTTC
-,TRBD1,TRBJ2-2,TRBV6-1,CASSEETGGAGELFF,TGTGCCAGCAGTGAAGAGACAGGGGGCGCCGGGGAGCTGTTTTTT
-,TRBD1,TRBJ2-2,TRBV5-1,CASSKDRFGDTGELFF,TGCGCCAGCAGCAAGGACAGGTTCGGGGACACCGGGGAGCTGTTTTTT
-,-,TRBJ2-5,TRBV2,CASSEGWPKQETQYF,TGTGCCAGCAGTGAAGGATGGCCGAAACAAGAGACCCAGTACTTC
-,-,TRBJ2-1,TRBV11-3,CASSLVGVSNEQFF,TGTGCCAGCAGCTTAGTCGGAGTATCAAATGAGCAGTTCTTC
-,-,TRBJ2-6,TRBV14,CASSPPPTGFNVLTF,TGTGCCAGCAGCCCCCCCCCAACAGGCTTCAACGTCCTGACTTTC
-,-,TRBJ1-1,TRBV28,CASSSPATPGFGSGAFF,TGTGCCAGCAGTTCTCCCGCCACACCGGGTTTTGGCAGCGGCGCTTTCTTT
-,-,TRBJ1-1,TRBV27,CASSYNTGVEAFF,TGTGCCAGCAGTTACAACACAGGCGTTGAAGCTTTCTTT
-,-,TRBJ2-3,TRBV4-1,CASSYSGRTDTQYF,TGCGCCAGCAGTTATAGCGGTCGCACAGATACGCAGTATTTT
-,TRBD2,TRBJ2-2,TRBV30,CAWIRTSGRHTGELFF,TGTGCCTGGATTCGGACTAGCGGGCGTCACACCGGGGAGCTGTTTTTT
-,-,TRBJ2-7,TRBV19,CASSYGMRNEQYF,TGTGCCAGCTCGTACGGGATGAGGAACGAGCAGTACTTC
-,TRBD1,TRBJ1-5,TRBV15,CATTAGTGLNQPQHF,TGTGCCACCACCGCCGGGACAGGACTCAATCAGCCCCAGCATTTT
-,TRBD1,TRBJ1-5,TRBV6-1,CASRQRTGGDQPQHF,TGTGCCAGCAGACAAAGGACAGGGGGGGATCAGCCCCAGCATTTT